The 29 T cell receptor beta chains presented below share a single source sample, sequenced in a study of OX40 agonist ivuxolimab in advanced cancers. Method: immunoSEQ multiplex PCR; TCRdb's copy keeps in-frame clones and lacks some. The top ten hold around 0.79% of the sample, which has tens of thousands of clones, around nine tenths seen once. Sequenced here: CD4+ or CD8+ T cells sorted from blood, sampled in a trial of the OX40 agonist ivuxolimab. These receptors were taken from an adult with an advanced solid tumor such as melanoma, head and neck, liver or kidney cancer.

The genes are TRBV5-1 and TRBJ2-2; D may be TRBD2 (6 bases). In germline, CDR1 is SGHRS, CDR2 YFSETQ. The length of the CDR3 is 14 residues. The V and J ends lost 1 base and 6 bases respectively, with 10 bases between them. This CDR3 reads CASSLLREAGELFF. CDR3 coding DNA: TGCGCCAGCAGCTTGCTCAGGGAGGCCGGGGAGCTGTTTTTT.

The chain employs TRBV10-3 and TRBJ2-3; 16 bases map to TRBD2. V shed 10 bases, J shed 6 bases, and the junction held 7 bases outside the gene matches. The CDR3 has 15 residues. Germline V gives CDR1 ENHRY, CDR2 SYGVKD. CDR3 amino acids: CATGTSGGAGDTQYF. The CDR3 region has the DNA TGTGCCACCGGGACTAGCGGGGGGGCAGGGGATACGCAGTATTTT.

V usage is TRBV5-8 and J usage is TRBJ2-7; D is tentatively TRBD1 or TRBD2 (5 bases each). The CDR3 has 14 residues. The V end lost 6 bases, the J end lost 0 bases, and 13 bases lay between the germline ends. Germline V gives CDR1 SGHTS, CDR2 YDEGEE. The CDR3 sequence: CASNAPGLSYEQYF. CDR3 in DNA: TGTGCCAGCAACGCTCCGGGGCTCTCCTACGAGCAGTACTTC.

This chain uses TRBV11-2 with TRBJ2-7, with TRBD1 matching over 7 bases. Germline trimming cut 5 bases from V and 0 bases from J; bases unmatched to any gene: 10. The CDR3 spans 16 residues. Germline assignment: CDR1 SGHAT and CDR2 FQNNGV. CDR3 residues: CASSIEAGGSSYEQYF. The CDR3 DNA sequence: TGTGCCAGCAGCATCGAAGCAGGGGGTAGCTCCTACGAGCAGTACTTC.

The chain carries TRBV19 and TRBJ2-7; D not resolved. The CDR3 length is 13 residues. From germline, CDR1 is LNHDA and CDR2 SQIVND (reference sequence). Trimming took off 5 bases at V and 4 bases at J, with 12 bases between the two ends. CDR3 sequence (DNA): TGTGCCAGTAGTTCAGGTCTTAGTTACGAGCAGTACTTC. This codes for CASSSGLSYEQYF.

The rearrangement uses TRBV18 and TRBJ1-5, with 10 positions matching TRBD1. Germline V lookup: CDR1 KGHSH, CDR2 LQKENI. V was pared by 5 bases and J by 11 bases, with 9 bases of the junction left unmatched. CDR3 length equals 14 residues. CDR3 sequence (DNA): TGTGCCAGCTCAGCGGACAGGGGGAAGTTGGCCCAGCATTTT. Translation: CASSADRGKLAQHF.

The chain recombines TRBV18 with TRBJ2-7; TRBD1 matches 8 bases. CDR3 length equals 15 residues. With V trimmed by 5 bases and J by 3 bases, 9 bases remained unmatched. CDR1 and CDR2 (germline): KGHSH, LQKENI. CDR3 nucleotide sequence: TGTGCCAGCTCAGTCGGACAGGGCCCCTTCTACGAGCAGTACTTC. Residues: CASSVGQGPFYEQYF.

The J gene is TRBJ2-2, the V gene TRBV5-1; D ambiguous. The CDR3 spans 14 residues. The V end lost 6 bases, the J end lost 4 bases, and 13 bases lay between the germline ends. CDR1 is SGHRS and CDR2 is YFSETQ in the germline V gene. CDR3 sequence reads: CASTRTIATGELFF. CDR3 in DNA: TGCGCCAGCACCCGGACGATAGCCACCGGGGAGCTGTTTTTT.

The V and J genes are TRBV6-4 and TRBJ1-1; D not resolved. V lost 4 bases, J lost 4 bases, and 10 bases lay in between. The CDR3 has 13 residues. Per the germline V gene, CDR1 is MRHNA and CDR2 is SNTAGT. The CDR3 DNA follows: TGTGCCAGCAGTGTGACGGGAGGCACTGAAGCTTTCTTT. Its protein is CASSVTGGTEAFF.

This chain connects TRBV5-4 to TRBJ1-2; D possibly corresponds to TRBD1 (5 bases). Deletions cut 3 bases from V and 4 bases from J, with 10 bases between. Germline V lookup: CDR1 SGHNT, CDR2 YYREEE (reference sequence). This CDR3 contains 13 residues. CDR3 nucleotides: TGTGCCAGCAGCTCGGACATACTCTATGGCTACACCTTC. It translates to CASSSDILYGYTF.

The rearrangement joins TRBV7-2 to TRBJ2-2; D is possibly TRBD2 (6 bases). Deletions cut 5 bases from V and 6 bases from J, with 16 bases between. The germline gives CDR1 SGHTA, CDR2 FQGNSA. There are 15 residues in the CDR3. The chain's CDR3 is CASSAPSGSAGELFF. CDR3 nucleotide sequence: TGTGCCAGCAGCGCACCAAGCGGGTCGGCCGGGGAGCTGTTTTTT.

In its sample, this clone was seen a few times. The chain has TRBV7-3 and TRBJ2-3, with TRBD2 identical over 9 bases. This CDR3 has 18 residues. With V trimmed by 5 bases and J by 4 bases, 16 bases remained unmatched. CDR1 is SGHTA and CDR2 is FQGTGA in the germline V gene. For the CDR3, the DNA is TGTGCCAGCAGCCCCAATCTAGGCGGGGGGGCGGTCGCAGATACGCAGTATTTT. It encodes CASSPNLGGGAVADTQYF.

This chain links TRBV2 with TRBJ1-3; TRBD1 agrees at 9 bases. Germline V gene data show CDR1 as SNHLY and CDR2 as FYNNEI. V was clipped by 9 bases and J by 2 bases; unmatched bases: 2. CDR3 length equals 13 residues. The CDR3 DNA reads TGTGCCAGGGGACAGGGAGCTGGAAACACCATATATTTT. This translates into CARGQGAGNTIYF.

This chain uses TRBV6-1 with TRBJ2-7, with 9 bases matching TRBD2. CDR1 MNHNS and CDR2 SASEGT come from the germline V gene. V trimming: 7 bases; J trimming: 2 bases; junction bases outside the gene matches: 6. The CDR3 extends over 14 amino acids. CDR3 in amino acids: CASTPVAGAYEQYF. In DNA, the CDR3 is TGTGCCAGCACGCCCGTAGCGGGGGCCTACGAGCAGTACTTC.

This chain uses TRBV5-1 with TRBJ2-2; D is perhaps TRBD2 (5 bases). The ends were cut back, 0 bases at V and 6 bases at J, with 15 bases in the middle. CDR3 length: 16 residues. Germline CDR1 and CDR2: SGHRS and YFSETQ. This CDR3 is CASSLVVGKVAGELFF. The CDR3 bases are TGCGCCAGCAGCTTGGTAGTCGGGAAGGTGGCCGGGGAGCTGTTTTTT.

This chain links TRBV5-1 with TRBJ2-1, with D unresolved. The CDR3 is made up of 16 amino acids. Trimming stripped 0 bases from V and 6 bases from J, with 16 bases between. The germline V gene has CDR1 SGHRS and CDR2 YFSETQ. Here the CDR3 DNA reads TGCGCCAGCAGCTTGGTGGCTGCCCCGGTGGGCAATGAGCAGTTCTTC. Encoded protein: CASSLVAAPVGNEQFF.

The chain is built from TRBV30 and TRBJ1-2; 8 bases line up with TRBD1. This CDR3 comprises 15 residues. Trimming at V came to 4 bases and at J to 2 bases, leaving 9 bases not matched to a gene. Germline V gene data show CDR1 as GTSNPN and CDR2 as SVGIG (reference sequence). In DNA form, the CDR3 reads TGTGCCTGGAAATTGCAGGGGGCGGGGAACTATGGCTACACCTTC. Protein product: CAWKLQGAGNYGYTF.

V is TRBV30 and J is TRBJ1-6, with a possible D match to TRBD1 (6 bases). Germline values: CDR1 GTSNPN, CDR2 SVGIG (reference sequence). Trimming removed 0 bases from V and 6 bases from J, with 15 bases in between. The CDR3 is 16 amino acids. In DNA, the CDR3 is TGTGCCTGGAGTGTGGACCGGGACACGACTAATTCACCCCTCCACTTT. Its protein is CAWSVDRDTTNSPLHF.

The chain joins TRBV15 to TRBJ1-1, with D unclear. Germline V gives CDR1 LNHNV, CDR2 YYDKDF (reference sequence). The length of the CDR3 is 14 residues. V lost 5 bases and J lost 7, with 17 bases in between. For the CDR3, the DNA is TGTGCCACCAGCCCACCTTGGGGAAACCGTGAAGCTTTCTTT. This encodes CATSPPWGNREAFF. Filled out from reference TRBV15 and TRBJ1-1, the complete variable domain reads DAMVIQNPRYQVTQFGKPVTLSCSQTLNHNVMYWYQQKSSQAPKLLFHYYDKDFNNEADTPDNFQSRRPNTSFCFLDIRSPGLGDTAMYLCATSPPWGNREAFFGQGTRLTVV.

The rearrangement joins TRBV29-1 to TRBJ2-7; 8 bases map to TRBD2. With 5 bases clipped from V and 5 bases from J, the junction kept 8 bases outside the gene matches. Germline CDR1 and CDR2: SQVTM and ANQGSEA. This CDR3 has 13 residues. CDR3 residues: CSVPGTSNDEQYF. The CDR3 DNA reads TGCAGCGTTCCCGGGACTAGTAACGACGAGCAGTACTTC.

This clone was recorded a few times. The chain links TRBV2 to TRBJ1-3; D not resolved. The germline V gene encodes CDR1 SNHLY and CDR2 FYNNEI. Trimming shortened V by 8 bases and J by 0 bases, and 11 bases separated the two germline ends. The CDR3 consists of 14 residues. CDR3 protein: CASGGGVSGNTIYF. The CDR3 DNA follows: TGTGCCAGCGGCGGCGGGGTCTCTGGAAACACCATATATTTT.

The CDR3 loop is CASSLSGGALITDTQYF. DNA of the CDR3: TGTGCCAGCAGCTTATCGGGGGGCGCCTTGATCACAGATACGCAGTATTTT. The genes are TRBV7-9 and TRBJ2-3; a weak D match, TRBD2 (7 bases). Trimming stripped 2 bases from V and 2 bases from J, with 17 bases between. Looked up from germline, CDR1 is SEHNR and CDR2 is FQNEAQ (reference sequence). This CDR3 has 17 amino acids.

Regarding this clone: Other DNA sequences in this specimen translate into the identical CDR3. CDR3 DNA sequence: TGCGCCAGCAGCCAAGAGAACGCCAGACTCAGAGAGACCCAGTACTTC. The encoded protein is CASSQENARLRETQYF. The chain joins TRBV4-1 to TRBJ2-5; no clear D. In germline, CDR1 is MGHRA, CDR2 YSYEKL. V shed 0 bases and J shed 4 bases, with 15 bases lying between them. The CDR3 is made up of 16 amino acids.

V and J are TRBV5-1 and TRBJ1-4, with TRBD1 identical over 7 bases. CDR1 is SGHRS and CDR2 is YFSETQ in the germline V gene. V lost 4 bases to trimming and J lost 4 bases; unmatched junction nucleotides: 4. The CDR3 runs to 14 residues. CDR3 sequence: CASSTTGFNEKLFF. The CDR3, as DNA: TGCGCCAGCAGCACGACAGGGTTTAATGAAAAACTGTTTTTT.

V and J are TRBV19 and TRBJ1-1; a weak D match, TRBD1 (6 bases). Trimming cost V 6 bases and J 2 bases, with 13 bases left between them. The CDR3 totals 14 residues. CDR1 and CDR2 from the germline V gene are LNHDA and SQIVND (reference sequence). The CDR3 region is CASRVGQRNTEAFF. In nucleotides, the CDR3 is TGTGCCAGTAGAGTAGGACAGAGAAACACTGAAGCTTTCTTT.

The chain combines TRBV20-1 with TRBJ1-3; no clear D gene. This CDR3 comprises 11 residues. Trimming stripped 6 bases from V and 4 bases from J, with 7 bases between. Germline V gene sequence: CDR1 DFQATT, CDR2 SNEGSKA (reference sequence). The CDR3 spells CSASLGNTIYF. The CDR3 DNA is TGCAGTGCGAGCCTGGGAAACACCATATATTTT.

In this sample, this clone turned up a few times. The rearrangement uses TRBV30 and TRBJ2-3; D perhaps matches TRBD2 (6 bases). Germline values: CDR1 GTSNPN, CDR2 SVGIG (reference sequence). With 3 bases removed from V and 11 bases from J, the gap between germline ends came to 15 bases. There are 12 residues in the CDR3. The CDR3: CAWRVGTLQQYF. CDR3 nucleotides: TGTGCCTGGAGGGTAGGGACTCTCCAGCAGTATTTT.

The V and J genes are TRBV11-1 and TRBJ1-2, with unresolved D. V lost 1 base, J lost 3 bases, and 12 bases lay in between. This CDR3 has 15 amino acids. In germline, CDR1 is SGHAT, CDR2 FQDESV (reference sequence). The CDR3 nucleotides read TGTGCCAGCAGCTTAGACGGCAGGACTTACTATGGCTACACCTTC. It yields the protein CASSLDGRTYYGYTF.

Regarding this clone: Sequence at one end of the junction differs from germline and may be a read error. This chain uses TRBV7-2 with TRBJ1-6; the D is unclear. Germline CDR1 and CDR2: SGHTA and FQGNSA. This CDR3 is 15 amino acids long. CDR3 residues: CASSLAGSYNSLLHF. DNA for the CDR3: TGTGCCAGCAGCTTAGCGGGCAGTTATAATTCACTCCTCCACTTT.